This TCR beta chain was captured by sequencing in a study of blood T cell repertoires in COVID-19. Repertoires were generated with immunoSEQ multiplex PCR, while TCRdb's copy carries only in-frame clones and drops some. The sample yields approximately 180,000 clones, 89% seen once. There are 15 residues in the CDR3. Looked up from germline, CDR1 is MDHEN and CDR2 is SYDVKM. Trimming cost V 6 bases and J 3 bases; bases outside gene matches: 9. Sequenced material: PBMCs or T cells enriched from blood (not recorded which). This receptor was obtained from a woman aged 40 to 55 with acute COVID-19. The chain uses TRBV28 and TRBJ2-7, with 9 positions matching TRBD1. CDR3 DNA sequence: TGTGCCAGCAGACCCGGGACAGGGAATCACTACGAGCAGTACTTC. It yields the protein CASRPGTGNHYEQYF. The entire variable domain, with the rest obtained from reference TRBV28 and TRBJ2-7, is as follows: DVKVTQSSRYLVKRTGEKVFLECVQDMDHENMFWYRQDPGLGLRLIYFSYDVKMKEKGDIPEGYSVSREKKERFSLILESASTNQTSMYLCASRPGTGNHYEQYFGPGTRLTVT.